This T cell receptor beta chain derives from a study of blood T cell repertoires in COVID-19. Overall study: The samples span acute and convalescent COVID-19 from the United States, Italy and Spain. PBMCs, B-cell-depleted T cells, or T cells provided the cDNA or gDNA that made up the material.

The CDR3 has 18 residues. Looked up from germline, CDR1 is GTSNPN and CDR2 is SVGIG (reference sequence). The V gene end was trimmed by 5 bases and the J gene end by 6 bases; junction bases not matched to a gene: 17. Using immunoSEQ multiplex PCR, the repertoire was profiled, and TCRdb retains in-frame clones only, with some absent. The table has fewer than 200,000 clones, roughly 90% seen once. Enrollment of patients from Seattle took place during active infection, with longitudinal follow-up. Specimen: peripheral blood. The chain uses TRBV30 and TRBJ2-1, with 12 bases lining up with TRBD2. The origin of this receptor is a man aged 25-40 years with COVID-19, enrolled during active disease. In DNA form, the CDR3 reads TGTGCCTGGGATGGGGGGACAGGACTAGCGGGACGGGGCAATGAGCAGTTCTTC. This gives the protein CAWDGGTGLAGRGNEQFF. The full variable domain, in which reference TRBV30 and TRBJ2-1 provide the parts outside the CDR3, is SQTIHQWPATLVQPVGSPLSLECTVEGTSNPNLYWYRQAAGRGLQLLFYSVGIGQISSEVPQNLSASRPQDRQFILSSKKLLLSDSGFYLCAWDGGTGLAGRGNEQFFGPGTRLTVL.